This T cell receptor (beta chain) comes out of a study of T cells expressing NK-cell markers (dated by TCRdb to the early 2020s). Background for the entire study: About eight donors provided sorted CD3+CD56+NKG2C+, CD3+CD56+NKG2C- and CD3+CD56-NKG2C+ T-cell subsets, whose TCR beta-chain repertoires were profiled. Randomly selected healthy volunteers, three men and five women, were used as the eight sequenced donors. Illumina HiSeq 2000/2500, MiSeq or NextSeq was used to sequence libraries as 2 x 150 bp reads. Among the eight sequenced donors, only one was HCMV-seronegative, while the other seven were HCMV-seropositive. Here is what the overall study found, with its caveats: Those dominant clonotypes were again the most abundant among CD3+CD56-NKG2C+ cells in several donors, at roughly 25-60.1%. It remained unclear whether the expanded NKG2C-expressing T cell clones were specific for HCMV antigens. In several donors, the dominant CD3+CD56+NKG2C+ clonotypes ranked among the top 10 CD8+ clonotypes, making up about 1.0-7.5% of CD8+ T cells.

HCMV serostatus was determined by detecting HCMV-specific IgG in serum with a commercial ELISA kit. Ficoll density gradient centrifugation was used to isolate peripheral blood mononuclear cells from blood. Sequencing instrument: Illumina HiSeq 2000. The TCR beta cDNA libraries were made using 5'RACE template switching, a step that added both a universal primer site and unique molecular identifiers. cDNA synthesis was primed from the TCR beta constant segment and was followed by two successive PCR amplification steps. In the paper's pipeline: MIGEC was used to demultiplex reads and group the reads by UMI, and MiTCR was used to assemble and quantify clonotypes. To remove erroneous sequences, TCR cDNA sequences were retained only when supported by two or more reads. The tcR package was used for downstream repertoire analysis, and clonotypes were matched between fractions using CDR3 nucleotide sequence together with V segment. VDJmatch was used to annotate antigen specificity against VDJdb, with one amino acid substitution allowed in CDR3. TCRdb reprocessed the reads, reporting each CDR3 protein sequence once and no DNA. What appears here as the V and J calls and clone size reflects TCRdb's work, not the paper's. This sample's table carries a few hundred thousand distinct CDR3 sequences. 5.2% of the sample goes to the ten largest clones.

Concerning this clonotype itself: The antigen this receptor binds is unknown.

Sequencing was done on a sample of blood T cells: a sorted CD56 or NKG2C T cell subset, CD4+ or CD8+ T cells, or bulk PBMC T cells (not recorded which). This receptor was identified in a man aged 18-69 years in good health.

For the CDR3, the sequence is CASSLYGTSGAYEQYF. The V and J genes are TRBV11-2 and TRBJ2-7; TCRdb indicates TRBD2, and absent DNA this call remains unverified. The CDR3 has 16 amino acids, counting the end cysteine and phenylalanine. No nucleotide data were recorded. The germline V gene gives CDR1 as SGHAT and CDR2 as FQNNGV.